This TCR beta chain appears in the sequencing data of a study of T cells in narcolepsy. Overall study findings and caveats: HCRT-specific and TRIB2-specific autoreactive clonotypes appeared among same-patient CSF and blood CD4+ clonotypes. No autoreactive T cell clone sequences appeared in some memory CD4+ repertoires. Healthy controls reportedly lacked the autoreactive clonotypes serially found in patients' blood.

TCRdb keeps only in-frame clones here, not all; method: immunoSEQ multiplex PCR. The sample contains some 30,000 clones, roughly 87% of which appear only once. Concerning this clone itself: The antigen is undetermined.

Trimming at V came to 6 bases and at J to 5 bases, leaving 13 bases not matched to a gene. Germline V CDR1 and CDR2: SGHAT, FQDESV (reference sequence). The CDR3 has 16 residues. The chain uses TRBV11-1 and TRBJ1-1, with 9 positions matching TRBD1. Sequenced input: CD45RA- memory CD4+ T cells from PBMCs. The origin of this receptor is a human donor with narcolepsy. CDR3: CASRPGQGEGRTEAFF. The DNA of the CDR3 is TGTGCCAGCAGGCCGGGACAGGGTGAGGGAAGGACTGAAGCTTTCTTT.